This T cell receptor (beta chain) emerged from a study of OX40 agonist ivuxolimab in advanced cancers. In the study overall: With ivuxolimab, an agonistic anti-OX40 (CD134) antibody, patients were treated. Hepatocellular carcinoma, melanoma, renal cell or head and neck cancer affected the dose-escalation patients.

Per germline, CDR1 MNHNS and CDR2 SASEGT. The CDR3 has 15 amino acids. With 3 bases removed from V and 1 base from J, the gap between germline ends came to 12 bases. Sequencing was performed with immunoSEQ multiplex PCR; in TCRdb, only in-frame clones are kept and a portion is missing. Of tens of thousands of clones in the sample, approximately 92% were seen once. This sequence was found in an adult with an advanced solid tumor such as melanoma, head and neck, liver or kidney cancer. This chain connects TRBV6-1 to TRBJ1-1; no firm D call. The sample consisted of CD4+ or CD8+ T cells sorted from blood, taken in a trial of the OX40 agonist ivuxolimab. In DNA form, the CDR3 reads TGTGCCAGCAGTGATTCAAGCCCGGCGAACACTGAAGCTTTCTTT. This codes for CASSDSSPANTEAFF.